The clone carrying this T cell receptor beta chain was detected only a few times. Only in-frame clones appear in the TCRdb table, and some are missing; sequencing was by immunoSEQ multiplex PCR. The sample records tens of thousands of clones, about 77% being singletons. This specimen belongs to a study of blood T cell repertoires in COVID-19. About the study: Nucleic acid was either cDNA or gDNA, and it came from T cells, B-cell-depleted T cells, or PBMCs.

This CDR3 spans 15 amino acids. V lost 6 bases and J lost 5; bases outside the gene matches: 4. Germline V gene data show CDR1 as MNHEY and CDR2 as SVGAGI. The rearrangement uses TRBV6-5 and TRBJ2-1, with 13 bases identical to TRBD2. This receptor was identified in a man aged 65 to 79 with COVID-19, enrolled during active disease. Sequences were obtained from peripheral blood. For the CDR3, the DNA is TGTGCCAGCAGGACTAGCGGGGGGCCGCACAATGAGCAGTTCTTC. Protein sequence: CASRTSGGPHNEQFF.